This is a list of T cell receptor beta chains from one sample in a study of blood T cell repertoires in COVID-19. Profiling relied on immunoSEQ multiplex PCR, and the TCRdb table lists in-frame clones only, not all of them. Among 300,000 to 400,000 clones listed, approximately 87% were seen once. Sequenced sample: peripheral blood. The receptors come from a woman aged 45 to 65 with COVID-19, enrolled during active disease. Both conserved end residues are part of each CDR3. D genes are given only for firm matches. Part of the rows lack a size; the others show once, few, many or a class for expanded clones.

V gene	D gene	clone size	J gene	CDR3 protein	CDR3 DNA
TRBV19	TRBD2	-	TRBJ2-3	CASTLTSSSTDTQYF	TGTGCCAGTACCCTGACTAGCTCCAGCACAGATACGCAGTATTTT
TRBV11-2	TRBD1	-	TRBJ2-2	CASSPGQGATGELFF	TGTGCCAGCAGCCCCGGACAGGGGGCCACCGGGGAGCTGTTTTTT
TRBV29-1	-	-	TRBJ2-1	CSVDGVTDFDEQFF	TGCAGCGTTGACGGTGTTACAGATTTCGATGAGCAGTTCTTC
TRBV19	TRBD1	few	TRBJ1-6	CASSIGQGRDSPLHF	TGTGCCAGTAGTATCGGACAGGGAAGGGACTCACCCCTCCACTTT
TRBV5-1	TRBD2	once	TRBJ2-7	CASSLSGGSYEQYF	TGCGCCAGCAGCTTGTCGGGCGGGAGTTACGAGCAGTACTTC
TRBV9	TRBD2	-	TRBJ2-7	CASSPTGTSYGDEYF	TGTGCCAGCAGCCCAACCGGGACTAGTTACGGAGACGAGTACTTC
TRBV19	TRBD1	once	TRBJ2-1	CASTPGTGGSNEQFF	TGTGCCAGTACTCCCGGGACAGGGGGCTCAAATGAGCAGTTCTTC
TRBV18	-	-	TRBJ2-1	CASSPVGAFEQFF	TGTGCCAGCTCCCCAGTAGGGGCGTTTGAGCAGTTCTTC
TRBV29-1	TRBD1	-	TRBJ1-4	CSVGDRHIGTNEKLFF	TGCAGCGTTGGGGACAGGCATATCGGAACTAATGAAAAACTGTTTTTT
TRBV24-1	TRBD2	once	TRBJ2-1	CATSDPSTSGRVYNEQFF	TGTGCCACCAGTGATCCATCGACTAGCGGGAGGGTGTACAATGAGCAGTTCTTC
TRBV2	TRBD2	few	TRBJ2-7	CASSSGTKHYEQYF	TGTGCCAGCAGTTCCGGGACTAAGCACTACGAGCAGTACTTC
TRBV19	-	-	TRBJ1-5	CASSPGPPNQPQHF	TGTGCCAGTTCGCCAGGGCCCCCCAATCAGCCCCAGCATTTT
TRBV5-1	-	-	TRBJ2-5	CASSLFVGSQETQYF	TGCGCCAGCAGCTTGTTCGTCGGGAGCCAAGAGACCCAGTACTTC